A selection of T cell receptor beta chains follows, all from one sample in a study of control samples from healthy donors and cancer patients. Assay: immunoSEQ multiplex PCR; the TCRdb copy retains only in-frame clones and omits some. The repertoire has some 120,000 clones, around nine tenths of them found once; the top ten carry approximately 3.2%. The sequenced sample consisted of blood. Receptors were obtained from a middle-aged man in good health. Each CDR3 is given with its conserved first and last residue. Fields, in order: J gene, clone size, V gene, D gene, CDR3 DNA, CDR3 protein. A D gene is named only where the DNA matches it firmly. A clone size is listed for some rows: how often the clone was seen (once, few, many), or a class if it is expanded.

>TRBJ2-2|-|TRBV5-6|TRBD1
TGTGCCAGCAGCTTGGTGGAGGGGACAGGTATAAACACCGGGGAGCTGTTTTTT
CASSLVEGTGINTGELFF
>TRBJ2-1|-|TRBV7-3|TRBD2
TGTGCCAGCAGCCAGCAGACTAGCGCTAGCTCCTACAATGAGCAGTTCTTC
CASSQQTSASSYNEQFF
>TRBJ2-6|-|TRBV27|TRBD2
TGTGCCAGCAGTTTATCGCCAAGCGGGGGTAACTCTGGGGCCAACGTCCTGACTTTC
CASSLSPSGGNSGANVLTF
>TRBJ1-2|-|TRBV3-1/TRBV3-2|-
TGTGCCAGCAGCCAAAGGGGGGCAGAGAATGGCTACACCTTC
CASSQRGAENGYTF
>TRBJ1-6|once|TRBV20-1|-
TGCAGTGCTCTCCCTTCACCCCTCCACTTT
CSALPSPLHF
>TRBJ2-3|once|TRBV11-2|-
TGTGCCAGCAGCTTAGATCCGGACGGCATAAATACGCAGTATTTT
CASSLDPDGINTQYF
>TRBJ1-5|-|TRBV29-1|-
TGCAGCGTTGTACCGGGGTTTGATCAGCCCCAGCATTTT
CSVVPGFDQPQHF
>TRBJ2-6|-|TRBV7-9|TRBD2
TGTGCCAGCACCCCCCGGGGGGGGACGCCTGGCTCTGGGGCCAACGTCCTGACTTTC
CASTPRGGTPGSGANVLTF
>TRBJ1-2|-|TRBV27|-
TGTGCCAGCAGCCCCTGGGGGGCCGGCCCTGTTGGCTACACCTTC
CASSPWGAGPVGYTF
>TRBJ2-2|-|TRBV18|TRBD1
TGTGCCAGCTCACCGGGACAGGAGCGCGGGGAGCTGTTTTTT
CASSPGQERGELFF
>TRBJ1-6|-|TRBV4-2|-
TGTGCCAGCAGCCAAGCTTACGCAGCCTATAATTCACCCCTCCACTTT
CASSQAYAAYNSPLHF
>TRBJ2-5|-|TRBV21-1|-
TGTGCCAGCAGTAAACCGACCGAGACCCAGTACTTC
CASSKPTETQYF
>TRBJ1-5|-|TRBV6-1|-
TGTGCCAGCAGTGAAGATGGCATCCACTGGCCCCAGCATTTT
CASSEDGIHWPQHF
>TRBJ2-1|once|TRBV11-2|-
TGTGCCAGCAGCTTAGTCCAGGGCTTTGATGAGCAGTTCTTC
CASSLVQGFDEQFF
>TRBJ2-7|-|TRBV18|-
TGTGCCAGCTCACCCGACCAAATACACGAGTACTTC
CASSPDQIHEYF
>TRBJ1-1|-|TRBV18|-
TGTGCCAGCGCGACCTCCCCCAAGAACACTGAAGCTTTCTTT
CASATSPKNTEAFF
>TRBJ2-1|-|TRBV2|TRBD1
TGTGCCAGCGGAGGAGGACAGGTACATGAGCAGTTCTTC
CASGGGQVHEQFF
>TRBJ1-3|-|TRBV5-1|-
TGCGCCAGCAGCCCGGACAGCTCTGGAAACACCATATATTTT
CASSPDSSGNTIYF
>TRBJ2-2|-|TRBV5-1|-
TGCGCCAGCAGCACGCAAGGATCGAACACCGGGGAGCTGTTTTTT
CASSTQGSNTGELFF
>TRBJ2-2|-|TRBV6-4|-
TGTGCCAGCCGACCGGGTTCTTCCACCGGGGAGCTGTTTTTT
CASRPGSSTGELFF
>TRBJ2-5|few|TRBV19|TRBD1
TGTGCCAGTAGTGGGACAGGGGGCCAGGAGACCCAGTACTTC
CASSGTGGQETQYF
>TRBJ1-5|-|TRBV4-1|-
TGCGCCAGCAGCCAAGAGGTACAGTATAGCAATCAGCCCCAGCATTTT
CASSQEVQYSNQPQHF
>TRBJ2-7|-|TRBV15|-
TGTGCCACCAGCAGGGGGGTTGAAGTCTACGAGCAGTACTTC
CATSRGVEVYEQYF
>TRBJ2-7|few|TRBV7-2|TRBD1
TGTGCCAGCAGCTCCCGGACAGGGAGCTACGAGCAGTACTTC
CASSSRTGSYEQYF
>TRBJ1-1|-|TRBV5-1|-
TGCGCCAGCAGCTTGGTTTTGGCAGGGAACACTGAAGCTTTCTTT
CASSLVLAGNTEAFF
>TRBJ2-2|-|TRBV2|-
TGTGCCAGCAGTCCCCGAGGCGGGATCATGACCGGGGAGCTGTTTTTT
CASSPRGGIMTGELFF
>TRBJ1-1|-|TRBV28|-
TGTGCCAGCTTAGGGGGGACAACGAACACTGAAGCTTTCTTT
CASLGGTTNTEAFF
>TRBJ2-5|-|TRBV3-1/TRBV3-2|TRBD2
TGTGCCAGCAGCCAAGACCTAGCGGGGTCCTCAAAGAGAGAGACCCAGTACTTC
CASSQDLAGSSKRETQYF
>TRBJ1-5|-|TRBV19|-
TGTGCCAGTAGTCATGACAGCACGTATGGGGGCAATCAGCCCCAGCATTTT
CASSHDSTYGGNQPQHF
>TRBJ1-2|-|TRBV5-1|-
TGCGCCAGCAGCTGGATGGGGGAAGGACGGAACGGCTACACCTTC
CASSWMGEGRNGYTF
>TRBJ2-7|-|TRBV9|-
TGTGCCAGCAGCCCTGGGTTGGGGGACACCTACGAGCAGTACTTC
CASSPGLGDTYEQYF
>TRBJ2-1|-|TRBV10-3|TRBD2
TGTGCCATCAGTGTTACTGCGACTAGCGCATACAATGAGCAGTTCTTC
CAISVTATSAYNEQFF
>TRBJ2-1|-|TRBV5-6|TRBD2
TGTGCCAGCAGCTTGCAAAGCGGGGGGGCCTACAATGAGCAGTTCTTC
CASSLQSGGAYNEQFF
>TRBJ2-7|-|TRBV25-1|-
TGTGCCAGCAGTGAAGAGGGTCAGCAGTACTTC
CASSEEGQQYF
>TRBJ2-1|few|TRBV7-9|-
TGTGCCAGCAGCTTAGGGCTAGTGGGCAGTGAGCAGTTCTTC
CASSLGLVGSEQFF
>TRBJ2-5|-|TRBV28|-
TGTGCCAGCAGTTTAAGGGGCCCTAGAGAGACCCAGTACTTC
CASSLRGPRETQYF
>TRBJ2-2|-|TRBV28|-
TGTGCCAGCAGTTTATCGCCACCGAAAGCCGGGGAGCTGTTTTTT
CASSLSPPKAGELFF
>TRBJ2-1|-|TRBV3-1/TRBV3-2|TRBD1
TGTGCCAGCAGCCAAGTGTGGGACAGGGGTAATGAGCAGTTCTTC
CASSQVWDRGNEQFF
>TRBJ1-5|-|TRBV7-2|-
TGTGCCAGCAGCCCGGAGACAGATATCAATCAGCCCCAGCATTTT
CASSPETDINQPQHF
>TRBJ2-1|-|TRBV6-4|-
TGTGCCAGCAGTCTGAGAGAGGGCAATGAGCAGTTCTTC
CASSLREGNEQFF
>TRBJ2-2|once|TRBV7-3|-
TGTGCCAGCAGCTTAAATACTGCGGGGAACACCGGGGAGCTGTTTTTT
CASSLNTAGNTGELFF
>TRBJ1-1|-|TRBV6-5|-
TGTGCCAGCAGTTACGGAGGGTCCACTGAAGCTTTCTTT
CASSYGGSTEAFF
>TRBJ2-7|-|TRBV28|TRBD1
TGTGCCAGCAGTCAACGGACAGGGTGGAGCGAGCAGTACTTC
CASSQRTGWSEQYF
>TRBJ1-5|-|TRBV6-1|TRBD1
TGTGCCAGCAGTGAGATGGGACAGGGAAATCAGCCCCAGCATTTT
CASSEMGQGNQPQHF
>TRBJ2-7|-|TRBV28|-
TGTGCCAGCAGTTTACCCCCATATTGGAGACAGACAGGTTCCTACGAGCAGTACTTC
CASSLPPYWRQTGSYEQYF